This TCR beta chain was captured in a study of cytomegalovirus exposure and HLA in healthy donors. This clone appeared once. The study ran its PCR with 60 Vbeta and 13 Jbeta primers. Profiling relied on immunoSEQ multiplex PCR, and the TCRdb table lists in-frame clones only, not all of them. The sample has about 200,000 clones, 82% seen once; the top ten hold approximately 6.5%. Germline V gene data show CDR1 as LNHNV and CDR2 as YYDKDF (reference sequence). V lost 1 base and J lost 4; bases outside the gene matches: 6. The CDR3 is 16 amino acids. V and J are TRBV15 and TRBJ2-2; 7 positions match TRBD2. This TCR derives from a woman aged 45 to 65 in good health and CMV-seropositive. The sequenced material came from PBMCs. The CDR3: CATSRGVGGGTGELFF. CDR3 DNA sequence: TGTGCCACCAGCAGAGGGGTAGGCGGGGGCACCGGGGAGCTGTTTTTT.